The TCR beta chain described here comes from a study of CD8 T cells in Susac syndrome. Random hexamers served to reverse transcribe about 0.5 to 1 ug RNA. The amplification used immunoSEQ multiplex PCR on TCR beta CDR3; it spanned 54 Vbeta and 13 Jbeta. MiXCR was run by TCRdb on the immunoSEQ multiplex PCR reads, yielding one entry per CDR3 protein. Here the sample spans around 130,000 distinct CDR3 sequences, more than 75% being singletons. Bulk CD8+ and CD4+ cells came from magnetic negative isolation; CD8+ TEMRA by FACS. In germline, CDR1 is SGDLS, CDR2 YYNGEE. V dropped 3 bases and J dropped 7 bases, with 19 bases sitting between them. The CDR3 is 15 residues long.

The source material was CD8+ T cells from PBMCs. The V gene is TRBV9, the J gene TRBJ1-2; no definite D call. The receptor was derived from a human donor with multiple sclerosis. CDR3 DNA: TGTGCCAGCAGCGAGATCTTCGGCGATGGATTTGGCTACACCTTC. Translation gives CASSEIFGDGFGYTF.